The 17 T cell receptor beta chains reported below all come from one sample, sequenced in a study of read filtering for tumor transcriptome and immune sequencing. The library was built from 400 ng RNA with molecular barcoded adaptors for alpha/delta and beta/gamma chains. TCRdb re-called the reads through MiXCR, storing one row per CDR3 protein. The table records roughly 130,000 distinct CDR3 sequences, approximately 12% of them present only once. Sequencing was carried out using a population of CD138-negative cells sorted from bone marrow. The receptor source for this set is a donor aged 40 or over with multiple myeloma.

This clonotype appeared many times. The chain couples TRBV4-1 to TRBJ2-1; 7 positions agree with TRBD2. From germline, CDR1 is MGHRA and CDR2 YSYEKL. Trimming removed 1 base from V and 6 bases from J; junction bases left unmatched: 15. This CDR3 is 18 amino acids long. The DNA for the CDR3 is TGCGCCAGCAGCCAAGTAGCTTATGGGACTACCGAGCTCAATGAGCAGTTCTTC. This gives the protein CASSQVAYGTTELNEQFF.

This clonotype was detected ten times or more. One end of the junction fails to match germline, which may point to a read error. The chain links TRBV20-1 to TRBJ1-5, with 10 nucleotides matching TRBD1. This CDR3 comprises 13 residues. CDR1 is DFQATT and CDR2 is SNEGSKA in the germline V gene (reference sequence). The CDR3 region is CSVRQGAFQPQHF. CDR3 bases: TGCAGTGTTAGACAGGGGGCGTTTCAGCCCCAGCATTTT.

At least ten counts were recorded for this clonotype. The gene calls are TRBV5-5 and TRBJ1-5; 11 nucleotides agree with TRBD1. V lost 0 bases to trimming and J lost 2 bases; unmatched junction nucleotides: 16. The germline V gene has CDR1 SGHKS and CDR2 YYEKEE (reference sequence). There are 21 residues in the CDR3. The CDR3 sequence is CASSLERVRTGGPQGNQPQHF. DNA for the CDR3: TGTGCCAGCAGCTTGGAAAGGGTGAGGACAGGGGGCCCACAGGGCAATCAGCCCCAGCATTTT.

This clonotype was seen repeatedly, ten times or more. The CDR3 nucleotides read TGTGCCAGCAGTTCCGGGACCAAATCCTACAATGAGCAGTTCTTC. Amino acids: CASSSGTKSYNEQFF. The chain recombines TRBV6-5 with TRBJ2-1, with D perhaps being TRBD1 or TRBD2 (5 bases each). Deletions cut 4 bases from V and 1 base from J, with 11 bases between. CDR1 and CDR2 (germline): MNHEY, SVGAGI. This CDR3 spans 15 amino acids.

This clonotype was detected many times. The chain is built from TRBV23-1 and TRBJ2-1; a possible D gene is TRBD2 (5 bases). Being an ORF, TRBV23-1 has a function that is uncertain. V dropped 9 bases and J dropped 0 bases, with 21 bases sitting between them. This CDR3 is built from 17 residues. The CDR3 loop reads CASWSGSRGSSYNEQFF. As DNA, the CDR3 is TGCGCCAGTTGGTCTGGGTCTCGAGGGAGCTCCTACAATGAGCAGTTCTTC.

This clonotype was observed a few times. This chain joins TRBV7-2 and TRBJ2-3, with D perhaps matching TRBD2 (6 bases). The V and J ends lost 3 bases and 6 bases respectively, with 13 bases between them. The CDR3 runs to 14 residues. Germline V gives CDR1 SGHTA, CDR2 FQGNSA. In DNA, the CDR3 is TGTGCCAGCAGCTTCGTGGTTAGCGGCGATACGCAGTATTTT. Its translation is CASSFVVSGDTQYF.

This sequence joins TRBV20-1 and TRBJ2-1; 10 bases are a match to TRBD2. The CDR3 spans 13 residues. Germline V gene data show CDR1 as DFQATT and CDR2 as SNEGSKA (reference sequence). V lost 5 bases and J lost 8; bases outside the gene matches: 6. DNA for the CDR3: TGCAGTGCTGTGAGCGGGGGGGCGTATGAGCAGTTCTTC. This gives the protein CSAVSGGAYEQFF.

This clonotype was picked up many times. V is TRBV7-2 and J is TRBJ2-7, with 9 bases aligning to TRBD1. There are 14 residues in the CDR3. CDR1 and CDR2 from the germline V gene are SGHTA and FQGNSA. Losses at the gene ends were 7 bases for V and 2 bases for J; bases not matched to a gene: 6. CDR3 DNA: TGTGCCAGCACCCGGACAGGGGATGCCTACGAGCAGTACTTC. Translating it yields CASTRTGDAYEQYF.

This chain uses TRBV5-1 with TRBJ2-2; tentative D call: TRBD1 (6 bases). Trimming stripped 0 bases from V and 6 bases from J, with 12 bases between. Germline V gene lookup returns CDR1 SGHRS and CDR2 YFSETQ. The CDR3 is 15 amino acids. CDR3 DNA: TGCGCCAGCAGCTTGGAACAGGGCCCGGCCGGGGAGCTGTTTTTT. It yields the protein CASSLEQGPAGELFF.

This clonotype was observed at least ten times. This chain uses TRBV7-3 with TRBJ2-1; possibly TRBD2 for D (6 bases). This CDR3 is built from 13 residues. Looked up from germline, CDR1 is SGHTA and CDR2 is FQGTGA. V was pared by 3 bases and J by 3 bases, with 6 bases between. The CDR3 nucleotides are TGTGCCAGCAGCTTGACTAGCTACAATGAGCAGTTCTTC. Its protein is CASSLTSYNEQFF.

This clonotype occurred many times. The V call is TRBV18, the J call TRBJ2-3, with TRBD2 identical over 14 bases. The CDR3 has 17 amino acids. The germline V gene has CDR1 KGHSH and CDR2 LQKENI. The trim removed 4 bases at V and 4 bases at J, leaving 7 bases unmatched. The CDR3 here is CASSLQTSGGAADTQYF. CDR3 sequence (DNA): TGTGCCAGCTCACTACAGACTAGCGGGGGGGCCGCAGATACGCAGTATTTT.

This clonotype was recorded at least ten times. The gene calls are TRBV29-1 and TRBJ1-1; TRBD1 agrees at 10 bases. Germline V lookup: CDR1 SQVTM, CDR2 ANQGSEA. The CDR3 totals 12 residues. V gave up 5 bases and J gave up 5 bases; unmatched junction bases: 2. The CDR3 DNA reads as TGCAGCGTTAGGACAGGGGGAACTGAAGCTTTCTTT. Translating gives CSVRTGGTEAFF. The full variable domain, with the rest looked up from reference TRBV29-1 and TRBJ1-1, is SAVISQKPSRDICQRGTSLTIQCQVDSQVTMMFWYRQQPGQSLTLIATANQGSEATYESGFVIDKFPISRPNLTFSTLTVSNMSPEDSSIYLCSVRTGGTEAFFGQGTRLTVV.

This clonotype was picked up many times. The chain couples TRBV12-3 or TRBV12-4 to TRBJ2-3, with D possibly being TRBD2 (5 bases). V dropped 7 bases and J dropped 7 bases, with 15 bases sitting between them. The length of the CDR3 is 13 residues. The CDR3 is CASNYLGVNTQYF. DNA for the CDR3: TGTGCCAGCAATTACCTCGGGGTGAATACGCAGTATTTT.

The V call is TRBV7-2, the J call TRBJ2-5; the D gene is possibly TRBD1 (5 bases). CDR1 SGHTA and CDR2 FQGNSA come from the germline V gene. Trimming stripped 0 bases from V and 5 bases from J, with 19 bases between. This CDR3 has 17 residues. The CDR3 region is CASSLAAAGSVRETQYF. Written as DNA, the CDR3 is TGTGCCAGCAGCTTAGCGGCGGCAGGGTCGGTTCGGGAGACCCAGTACTTC.

This clonotype was picked up many times. The rearrangement joins TRBV7-9 to TRBJ2-5; tentative D call: TRBD2 (5 bases). This CDR3 region has 13 residues. With 5 bases removed from V and 3 bases from J, the gap between germline ends came to 10 bases. Germline V lookup: CDR1 SEHNR, CDR2 FQNEAQ (reference sequence). CDR3 sequence reads: CASSHPGKETQYF. Here the CDR3 DNA reads TGTGCCAGCAGCCATCCGGGAAAAGAGACCCAGTACTTC.

This clonotype was detected a few times. The chain has TRBV12-3 or TRBV12-4 and TRBJ2-2, with D hard to call. This CDR3 has 14 residues. The germline V and J ends were trimmed by 1 base and 4 bases, with 7 bases remaining between them. CDR3 bases: TGTGCCAGCAGTTTAGAGAGGTTCACCGGGGAGCTGTTTTTT. Residues: CASSLERFTGELFF.

This clonotype has at least ten counts. The rearrangement links TRBV3-1 to TRBJ2-1, with TRBD2 matching 9 bases. V was clipped by 4 bases and J by 9 bases; unmatched bases: 7. This CDR3 has 14 amino acids. Germline assignment: CDR1 LGHDT and CDR2 YNNKEL (reference sequence). CDR3 sequence reads: CASSPRRRGGEQFF. The CDR3 bases are TGTGCCAGCAGCCCCCGCCGGCGGGGGGGTGAGCAGTTCTTC.